This T cell receptor (beta chain) appears in the sequencing data of a study of Graves' ophthalmopathy and Graves' hyperthyroidism. This clonotype was seen more than once but under ten times. The CDR3 consists of 11 residues. Germline CDR1 and CDR2: SGDLS and YYNGEE. V lost 4 bases and J 7 bases, leaving 8 bases between the germline ends. Thyroid ultrasound, orbital computed tomography, TRAb, serum thyroxine and clinical symptoms formed the basis of diagnosis. Transcripts of RNA were the source for amplifying TCR beta CDR3 regions. Scientists carried out first-round RT-PCR using HTBI primers and then a second-round multiplex PCR. TCRdb redid the calling of the multiplex PCR reads with MiXCR, one entry per CDR3 protein. The profile covers around 1,000,000 distinct CDR3 sequences, with about 40% appearing a single time and over 8.5% taken by the ten largest.

The V and J genes are TRBV9 and TRBJ1-2; D uncertain. This receptor was taken from an adult man with Graves' hyperthyroidism. Sequencing was performed on peripheral blood or thyroid tissue (not recorded which). CDR3 nucleotide sequence: TGTGCCAGCAGCCAAATGGGTGGCTACACCTTC. Translation gives CASSQMGGYTF.